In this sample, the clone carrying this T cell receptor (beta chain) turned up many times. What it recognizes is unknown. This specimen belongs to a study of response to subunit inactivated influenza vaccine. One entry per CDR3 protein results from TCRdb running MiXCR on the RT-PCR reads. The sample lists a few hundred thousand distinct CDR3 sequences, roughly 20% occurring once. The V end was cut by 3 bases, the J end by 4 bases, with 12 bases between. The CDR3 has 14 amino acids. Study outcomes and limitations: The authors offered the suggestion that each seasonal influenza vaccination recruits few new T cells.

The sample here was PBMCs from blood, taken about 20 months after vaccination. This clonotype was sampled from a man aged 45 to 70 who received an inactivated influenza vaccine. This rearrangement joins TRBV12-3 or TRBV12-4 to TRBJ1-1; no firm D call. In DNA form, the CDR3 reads TGTGCCAGCAGTTTGGTCAGTGCGGGCACTGAAGCTTTCTTT. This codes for CASSLVSAGTEAFF.